The clone carrying this T cell receptor (beta chain) was seen once. Measured with immunoSEQ multiplex PCR; TCRdb has only the in-frame clones, and not every one. Of about 250,000 clones detected, 75% to 95% appear once; the ten largest clones hold 1.9%. Categorization into cohorts depended on clinical history that participants reported. These data come from a study of blood T cell repertoires in COVID-19. Across the whole study: The analysed material was cDNA or gDNA that came from T cells, B-cell-depleted T cells, or PBMCs.

CDR1 and CDR2 (germline): MNHEY, SMNVEV (reference sequence). The V segment lost 8 bases and the J segment 2 bases; nucleotides outside the gene matches: 21. The CDR3 runs to 19 residues. Sequencing was done on a sample of PBMCs or T cells enriched from blood (not recorded which). This sequence joins TRBV27 and TRBJ2-3, with TRBD1 identical over 8 bases. This sequence was found in a woman younger than 30 who had recovered from COVID-19. The CDR3 DNA sequence: TGTGCCAGCGACTTCGAAGGGACAGGTACCACGGGAGACACAGATACGCAGTATTTT. It codes for CASDFEGTGTTGDTDTQYF.